Shown below are 6 T cell receptor beta chains from a single sample sequenced in a study of T cells in Graves' hyperthyroidism and ophthalmopathy. TCR beta CDR3 regions were amplified from RNA. The HTBI primer set was used in a first-round RT-PCR of the TCR CDR3. MiXCR, applied by TCRdb to the multiplex PCR reads, yields one record per CDR3 protein. The sample yields under 450,000 distinct CDR3 sequences, roughly 15% seen once. Sequencing was carried out using blood. These receptors were obtained from a woman aged 25 to 39 with Graves' hyperthyroidism that later progressed to Graves' ophthalmopathy.

This clonotype came up many times. This rearrangement joins TRBV20-1 to TRBJ1-2; D is possibly TRBD1 (6 bases). Deletions cut 4 bases from V and 4 bases from J, with 22 bases between. CDR1 and CDR2 (germline): DFQATT, SNEGSKA (reference sequence). This CDR3 has 16 amino acids. The CDR3 DNA reads as TGCAGTGCTAATCCTCTAGGCAGGACAGCGTTCTATGGCTACACCTTC. Protein product: CSANPLGRTAFYGYTF.

This clonotype was picked up many times. The chain joins TRBV29-1 to TRBJ2-7; tentative D call: TRBD1 (5 bases). From germline, CDR1 is SQVTM and CDR2 ANQGSEA. V shed 7 bases and J shed 0 bases, with 10 bases lying between them. CDR3 length: 12 residues. CDR3 sequence (DNA): TGCAGCGGCGGACACAGCTCCTACGAGCAGTACTTC. As protein: CSGGHSSYEQYF.

This clonotype was recorded many times. This chain connects TRBV2 to TRBJ1-5, with D tentatively TRBD1 (6 bases). V lost 4 bases, J lost 6 bases, and 13 bases lay in between. CDR1 and CDR2 from the germline V gene are SNHLY and FYNNEI. The CDR3 totals 14 residues. The CDR3 loop is CASSGNRVGQPQHF. CDR3 sequence (DNA): TGTGCCAGCAGTGGGAACAGGGTCGGTCAGCCCCAGCATTTT.

The chain has TRBV9 and TRBJ2-5, with D possibly being TRBD2 (6 bases). Germline values: CDR1 SGDLS, CDR2 YYNGEE. The CDR3 has 15 amino acids. Trimming pared 3 bases from V and 5 bases from J, leaving 17 bases between. The DNA of the CDR3 is TGTGCCAGCAGCGCCGGGAGCGGTGCACCGGAGACCCAGTACTTC. Residues: CASSAGSGAPETQYF.

V gene TRBV6-1 combines with J gene TRBJ1-1; unclear D gene. The CDR3 has 14 residues. Germline V gene sequence: CDR1 MNHNS, CDR2 SASEGT. V was clipped by 0 bases and J by 8 bases, with 13 bases between them. The CDR3 bases are TGTGCCAGCAGTGAAGCGGTTAGTCGGCGAGAAGCTTTCTTT. Encoded protein: CASSEAVSRREAFF.

The sample holds many counts of this clonotype. The V and J genes are TRBV29-1 and TRBJ1-2, with TRBD1 matching over 9 bases. The CDR3 totals 14 residues. Looked up from germline, CDR1 is SQVTM and CDR2 is ANQGSEA. Trimming took 6 bases from V and 4 from J; bases not matched to a gene: 9. The CDR3 sequence is CSVGTGYGPYGYTF. The CDR3 region has the DNA TGCAGCGTAGGGACAGGGTACGGTCCCTATGGCTACACCTTC.